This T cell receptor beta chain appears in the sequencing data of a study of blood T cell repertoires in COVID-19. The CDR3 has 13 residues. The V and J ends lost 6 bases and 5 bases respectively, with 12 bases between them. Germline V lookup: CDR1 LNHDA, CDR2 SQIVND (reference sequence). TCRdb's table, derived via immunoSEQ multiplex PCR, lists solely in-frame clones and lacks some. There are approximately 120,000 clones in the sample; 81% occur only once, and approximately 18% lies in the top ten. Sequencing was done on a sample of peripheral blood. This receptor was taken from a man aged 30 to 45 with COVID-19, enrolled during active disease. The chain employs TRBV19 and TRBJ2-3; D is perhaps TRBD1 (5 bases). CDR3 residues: CASRWTQQDTQYF. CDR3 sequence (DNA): TGTGCCAGTAGGTGGACACAACAAGATACGCAGTATTTT.